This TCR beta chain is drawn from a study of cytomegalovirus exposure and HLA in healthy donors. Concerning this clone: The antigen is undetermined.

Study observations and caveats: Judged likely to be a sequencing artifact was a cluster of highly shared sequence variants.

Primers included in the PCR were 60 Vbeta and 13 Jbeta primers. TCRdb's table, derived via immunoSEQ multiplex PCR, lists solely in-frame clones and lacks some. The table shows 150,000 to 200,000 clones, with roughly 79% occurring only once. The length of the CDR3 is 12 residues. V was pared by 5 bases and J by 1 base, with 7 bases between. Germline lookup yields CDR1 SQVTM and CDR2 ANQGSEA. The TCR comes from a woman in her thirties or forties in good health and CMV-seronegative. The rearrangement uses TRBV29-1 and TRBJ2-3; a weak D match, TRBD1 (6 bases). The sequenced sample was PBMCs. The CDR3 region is CSVSGGTDTQYF. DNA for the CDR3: TGCAGCGTTTCAGGGGGCACAGATACGCAGTATTTT.